The 13 T cell receptor beta chains in this list originate from one sample, sequenced in a study of shared clonotypes between healthy human individuals. Assay used: immunoSEQ multiplex PCR; TCRdb lists only in-frame clones, some missing. In the table there are some 1.5 million clones, roughly 98% of which are singletons. The sequencing sample was made of naive CD4+ T cells sorted from blood. The subset: CD45RA+ positively selected. The source of these receptors is a man aged 25-40 years in good health.

This chain links TRBV27 with TRBJ2-1; 10 bases agree with TRBD2. With 5 bases clipped from V and 7 bases from J, the junction kept 11 bases outside the gene matches. CDR1 and CDR2 from the germline V gene are MNHEY and SMNVEV (reference sequence). The length of the CDR3 is 16 residues. The CDR3 nucleotides read TGTGCCAGCAGTCCGATCTCTAGCGGGAGAGTTAATGAGCAGTTCTTC. It encodes CASSPISSGRVNEQFF.

This chain connects TRBV5-6 to TRBJ1-5, with TRBD1 identical over 9 bases. Per germline, CDR1 SGHDT and CDR2 YYEEEE. The CDR3 spans 16 residues. The junction had 5 bases not matched to a gene; V was cut back by 1 base and J by 3 bases. In DNA, the CDR3 is TGTGCCAGCAGCTTGTTGGACAGGGGCATCAATCAGCCCCAGCATTTT. This gives the protein CASSLLDRGINQPQHF.

This sequence joins TRBV10-2 and TRBJ2-1; 9 nucleotides align to TRBD1. Germline loops: CDR1 WSHSY, CDR2 SAAADI. V lost 9 bases to trimming and J lost 6 bases; unmatched junction nucleotides: 12. The CDR3 totals 15 residues. This CDR3 reads CASLNMDRGGNEQFF. The CDR3 coding sequence is TGCGCCAGTCTAAATATGGACAGGGGTGGCAATGAGCAGTTCTTC.

V gene TRBV5-1 combines with J gene TRBJ1-2; D unclear. Germline loops: CDR1 SGHRS, CDR2 YFSETQ. Trimming cost V 0 bases and J 6 bases, with 9 bases left between them. The CDR3 runs 13 residues. CDR3: CASSLGGVDGYTF. CDR3 nucleotide sequence: TGCGCCAGCAGCTTGGGAGGCGTAGATGGCTACACCTTC.

The chain recombines TRBV28 with TRBJ2-7; 9 bases are shared with TRBD1. CDR1 and CDR2 from the germline V gene are MDHEN and SYDVKM. The J segment lost 4 bases and the V segment lost 5 bases, leaving 9 bases of the junction unmatched. The CDR3 has 15 residues. The CDR3 sequence is CASSPLGTGLYEQYF. The CDR3 bases are TGTGCCAGCAGTCCTCTCGGGACAGGGTTGTACGAGCAGTACTTC. The variable domain in full, completed from reference TRBV28 and TRBJ2-7, reads DVKVTQSSRYLVKRTGEKVFLECVQDMDHENMFWYRQDPGLGLRLIYFSYDVKMKEKGDIPEGYSVSREKKERFSLILESASTNQTSMYLCASSPLGTGLYEQYFGPGTRLTVT.

Written as DNA, the CDR3 is TGTGCCAGCAGTTCCGGGACAGGGGGCCCCGTTAGCAATCAGCCCCAGCATTTT. Its translation is CASSSGTGGPVSNQPQHF. V gene TRBV27 combines with J gene TRBJ1-5; 12 bases match TRBD1. CDR1 is MNHEY, CDR2 SMNVEV, per germline (reference sequence). This CDR3 is 18 amino acids long. The V segment lost 4 bases and the J segment 0 bases; nucleotides outside the gene matches: 7.

This chain joins TRBV6-1 and TRBJ2-1; D might be TRBD1 (6 bases). The germline V gene encodes CDR1 MNHNS and CDR2 SASEGT. The CDR3 is 17 residues long. Trimming took off 0 bases at V and 4 bases at J, with 16 bases between the two ends. Here the CDR3 DNA reads TGTGCCAGCAGTGAAGCGGCGACAGGAGAAATTTACAATGAGCAGTTCTTC. Translation: CASSEAATGEIYNEQFF.

This chain uses TRBV29-1 with TRBJ2-3; 8 bases align to TRBD2. The length of the CDR3 is 12 residues. V shed 7 bases and J 1 base; nucleotides not matched to a gene: 1. The germline CDR1 and CDR2 sequences are SQVTM and ANQGSEA. The DNA for the CDR3 is TGCAGCGCAGCGGGGGGCACAGATACGCAGTATTTT. It codes for CSAAGGTDTQYF.

This chain connects TRBV5-6 to TRBJ1-5; 8 bases map to TRBD1. Germline loops: CDR1 SGHDT, CDR2 YYEEEE. Trimming took 4 bases from V and 7 from J; bases not matched to a gene: 4. The CDR3 runs 13 residues. CDR3 loop: CASSKNRGQPQHF. The CDR3, as DNA: TGTGCCAGCAGCAAAAACAGGGGGCAGCCCCAGCATTTT.

J is TRBJ2-1 and V is TRBV20-1, with 7 bases aligning to TRBD2. CDR3 size: 11 residues. Germline assignment: CDR1 DFQATT and CDR2 SNEGSKA (reference sequence). Trimming cost V 5 bases and J 7 bases; bases outside gene matches: 2. The CDR3 DNA reads TGCAGTGCTTATAGCGGGAATGAGCAGTTCTTC. Residues: CSAYSGNEQFF.

V usage is TRBV7-9 and J usage is TRBJ2-5; the match to TRBD1 covers 8 bases. The CDR3 spans 13 residues. Germline CDR1 and CDR2: SEHNR and FQNEAQ (reference sequence). V was pared by 5 bases and J by 3 bases, with 2 bases of the junction left unmatched. CDR3 region: CASSLDREETQYF. The DNA for the CDR3 is TGTGCCAGCAGCCTGGACAGGGAAGAGACCCAGTACTTC.

The CDR3 region has the DNA TGTGCCAGCTCACCGGCTAGCAGGACCCAGAACACTGAAGCTTTCTTT. Residues: CASSPASRTQNTEAFF. This chain joins TRBV18 and TRBJ1-1; D ambiguous. V gave up 3 bases and J gave up 1 base, with 15 bases separating them. The CDR3 runs 16 residues. Germline V CDR1 and CDR2: KGHSH, LQKENI.

The chain links TRBV10-3 to TRBJ2-3; D gene uncertain. Germline loops: CDR1 ENHRY, CDR2 SYGVKD. Trimming removed 2 bases from V and 1 base from J, with 10 bases in between. The CDR3 is 15 residues long. This CDR3 is CAISEGYSGTDTQYF. The CDR3 nucleotides are TGTGCCATCAGTGAGGGGTATTCCGGCACAGATACGCAGTATTTT.